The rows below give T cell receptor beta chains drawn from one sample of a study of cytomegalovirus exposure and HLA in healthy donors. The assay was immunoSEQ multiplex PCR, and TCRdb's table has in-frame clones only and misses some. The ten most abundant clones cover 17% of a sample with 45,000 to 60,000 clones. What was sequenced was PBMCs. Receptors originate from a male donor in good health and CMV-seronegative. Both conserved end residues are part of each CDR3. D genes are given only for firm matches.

TGTGCCAGCACACACCAGTCGCAGGGTTCAAGCTCCTACGAGCAGTACTTC CASTHQSQGSSSYEQYF TRBJ2-7 TRBV18 -
TGCGCCAGCAGCTTGGGTCCCAGAACCAATTCACCCCTCCACTTT CASSLGPRTNSPLHF TRBJ1-6 TRBV5-1 -
TGCGCCAGCAGCCAAGCTTGGACAGCCGCAACCTACGAGCAGTACTTC CASSQAWTAATYEQYF TRBJ2-7 TRBV4-1 -
TGTGCCACCACAACCGGGACAGAAAACAATCAGCCCCAGCATTTT CATTTGTENNQPQHF TRBJ1-5 TRBV19 TRBD1
TGTGCCAGCAGCCCCCAACTAGCCAAAAACATTCAGTACTTC CASSPQLAKNIQYF TRBJ2-4 TRBV6-5 -
TGTGCCAGCAGCCCGGGGACACAGTTCAGTGGTGAAGCTTTCTTT CASSPGTQFSGEAFF TRBJ1-1 TRBV5-6 -
TGTGCCAGCAAACTCGCGTATAATTCACCCCTCCACTTT CASKLAYNSPLHF TRBJ1-6 TRBV2 -
TGTGCCAGCGGGGACAGGGTGAACACTGAAGCTTTCTTT CASGDRVNTEAFF TRBJ1-1 TRBV25-1 TRBD1
TGTGCCAGCAGTCCGACAGCCTTGAACACTGAAGCTTTCTTT CASSPTALNTEAFF TRBJ1-1 TRBV5-6 -
TGTGCCAGTAGTGCTTCCCACAGGGGAGTCGGTTCACCCCTCCACTTT CASSASHRGVGSPLHF TRBJ1-6 TRBV19 TRBD1
TGTGCCAGCAGCCCCGGACAGGATACCGGGGAGCTGTTTTTT CASSPGQDTGELFF TRBJ2-2 TRBV7-6 TRBD1
TGCAGCGTTGAAGACAGGGTTGGCTACGAGCAGTACTTC CSVEDRVGYEQYF TRBJ2-7 TRBV29-1 -
TGTGCCTGGAAACAAGCAGGGGACGAGCAGTACTTC CAWKQAGDEQYF TRBJ2-7 TRBV30 -
TGTGCCAGCAGTAGTCCGGGCAGAGGGTATGGCTACACCTTC CASSSPGRGYGYTF TRBJ1-2 TRBV27 -
TGTGCCTGGAGTGTGGCGGGGGGACTCTCCAATGAGCAGTTCTTC CAWSVAGGLSNEQFF TRBJ2-1 TRBV30 TRBD2
TGCGCCAGCAGCTTAGCGCAGGGGGATGAAAAACTGTTTTTT CASSLAQGDEKLFF TRBJ1-4 TRBV5-1 TRBD1
TGCAGCGTTGCAACCGGGACAGGGGCCTCCTACGAGCAGTACTTC CSVATGTGASYEQYF TRBJ2-7 TRBV29-1 TRBD1
TGTGCCAGCAGCTTAGGGGGACAGGGGGGTCAGCCCCAGCATTTT CASSLGGQGGQPQHF TRBJ1-5 TRBV11-2 TRBD1
TGTGCCAGCAGCCCAACAGGGGGTGGCGGCTACACCTTC CASSPTGGGGYTF TRBJ1-2 TRBV11-1 TRBD1
TGTGCCAGCAGCCATACAGGGGGTAATGATTCACCCCTCCACTTT CASSHTGGNDSPLHF TRBJ1-6 TRBV7-9 TRBD1
TGTGCCAGCAGCTTGGGGACAGACAAGGAAATGAACACTGAAGCTTTCTTT CASSLGTDKEMNTEAFF TRBJ1-1 TRBV5-6 -
TGCGCCAGCAGCTTCAGCGTTCACAACACTGAAGCTTTCTTT CASSFSVHNTEAFF TRBJ1-1 TRBV5-1 -
TGCGCCAGCAGTGATTGGAGGGGACGCTTTTCCTACGAGCAGTACTTC CASSDWRGRFSYEQYF TRBJ2-7 TRBV10-2 -
TGTGCCAGCAGCTTGCAGGAGCAGTTCTTC CASSLQEQFF TRBJ2-1 TRBV7-9 -
TGTGCCAGCAGTTACTCGACAGGGAATCAGCCCCAGCATTTT CASSYSTGNQPQHF TRBJ1-5 TRBV6-6 TRBD1
TGTGCCACCAGCAGAGATCGGGGGGCGGATGGCTACACCTTC CATSRDRGADGYTF TRBJ1-2 TRBV15 -
TGTGCCTGGAGTCTTGACAGGCTGAACACTGAAGCTTTCTTT CAWSLDRLNTEAFF TRBJ1-1 TRBV30 -
TGTGCCAGCAGTCCTGACAGGGGGCTGACCCAGCATTTT CASSPDRGLTQHF TRBJ1-5 TRBV6-5 TRBD1
TGTGCCAGCAGCCGTCAGGACAGTTACTACGAGCAGTACTTC CASSRQDSYYEQYF TRBJ2-7 TRBV7-2 -
TGTGCCAGCTCACCAACGGACAGGTTCAACACCGGGGAGCTGTTTTTT CASSPTDRFNTGELFF TRBJ2-2 TRBV18 TRBD1
TGTGCCGCGGGACAGGTGTACGAGCAGTACTTC CAAGQVYEQYF TRBJ2-7 TRBV10-3 TRBD1